The source of this TCR beta chain is a study of neurological immune-mediated disorders. For the study at large: Among the roughly 35 patients with multiple sclerosis, 31 were relapsing-remitting, while 3 were secondary progressive.

Time point denoted: longitudinal time-point 3. Study outcomes and limitations: The repertoires of 18 of 34 multiple sclerosis patients were placed by phylogenetic grouping in a single related-CDR3 cluster, which may be a signature. The multiple sclerosis repertoire cluster was associated with no clinical or MRI feature.

The V gene lost 4 bases and the J gene lost 6 bases, with 16 bases spanning the gap. Germline V CDR1 and CDR2: MNHEY, SVGEGT. The CDR3 consists of 15 residues. This clonotype occurred many times. Its antigen is as yet unknown. Each TCR transcript was tagged with a 10-nucleotide random UMI during 5'RACE. Via MiXCR, TCRdb re-called the 5' RACE reads, giving one row per CDR3 protein. The data hold about 81,000 distinct CDR3 sequences, with about 4.3% observed a single time. The specimen sequenced was PBMCs. The chain couples TRBV6-2 or TRBV6-3 to TRBJ1-5; D possibly corresponds to TRBD1 (5 bases). The receptor comes from a woman aged 55-70 years with multiple sclerosis. This CDR3 reads CASSWVSAGGQPQHF. CDR3 DNA sequence: TGTGCCAGCAGTTGGGTATCGGCCGGGGGTCAGCCCCAGCATTTT.